The text below deals with one TCR beta chain. Its specificity is not known. Each of the donors had roughly 10 milliliters of peripheral blood drawn into EDTA-treated Vacutainer tubes. This specimen comes from a study of blood T cells in healthy people across ages. Overall study results and limits: In long-lived donors, naive CD4+ cell counts and diversity exceeded those of aged donors. Nothing was known about donor CMV status, and this possibly confounded expanded clonotype changes.

Through a sample-barcoded 5' primer and a J-beta primer mix, a second PCR was run for roughly 7 to 12 cycles. Each cDNA molecule received a tag from a template-switch adaptor that had 12 random nucleotides. TCRdb reprocessed the 5' RACE reads via MiXCR and lists one record per CDR3 protein. The sample lists 1.5 million to 2 million distinct CDR3 sequences, 28% occurring once. This CDR3 spans 15 amino acids. V shed 0 bases and J shed 5 bases, with 14 bases lying between them. CDR1 is LGHDT, CDR2 YNNKEL, per germline (reference sequence). This chain uses TRBV3-1 with TRBJ2-7, with D perhaps TRBD1 (6 bases). The receptor was derived from a woman aged 25-40 years in good health. Sequenced material: blood. Written as DNA, the CDR3 is TGTGCCAGCAGCCAAGAAAATCCAGGGGTCAACGAGCAGTACTTC. Amino acid sequence: CASSQENPGVNEQYF.